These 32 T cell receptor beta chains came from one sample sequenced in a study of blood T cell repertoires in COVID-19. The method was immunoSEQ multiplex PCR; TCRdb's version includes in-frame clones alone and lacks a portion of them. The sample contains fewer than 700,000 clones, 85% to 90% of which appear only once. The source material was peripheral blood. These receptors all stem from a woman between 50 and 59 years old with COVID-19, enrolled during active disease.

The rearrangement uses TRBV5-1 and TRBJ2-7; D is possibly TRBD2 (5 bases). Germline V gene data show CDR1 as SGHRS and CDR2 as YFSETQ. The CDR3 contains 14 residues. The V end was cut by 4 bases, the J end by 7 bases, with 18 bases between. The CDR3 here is CASSTGISPREQYF. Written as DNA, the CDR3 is TGCGCCAGCAGCACCGGGATCTCGCCGCGGGAGCAGTACTTC.

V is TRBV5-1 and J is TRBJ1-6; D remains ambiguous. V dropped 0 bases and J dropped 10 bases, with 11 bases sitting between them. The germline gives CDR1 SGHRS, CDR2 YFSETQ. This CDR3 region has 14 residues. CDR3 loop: CASSLDKGESPLHF. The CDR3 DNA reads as TGCGCCAGCAGCTTGGACAAGGGAGAGTCACCCCTCCACTTT.

CDR3 in amino acids: CASSPGEGSTEAFF. CDR3 nucleotides: TGTGCCAGCAGCCCAGGGGAGGGGAGCACTGAAGCTTTCTTT. The V and J genes are TRBV11-2 and TRBJ1-1, with D maybe TRBD1 (6 bases). Trimming cost V 5 bases and J 4 bases, with 14 bases left between them. Germline CDR1 is SGHAT and CDR2 is FQNNGV. The CDR3 is 14 amino acids.

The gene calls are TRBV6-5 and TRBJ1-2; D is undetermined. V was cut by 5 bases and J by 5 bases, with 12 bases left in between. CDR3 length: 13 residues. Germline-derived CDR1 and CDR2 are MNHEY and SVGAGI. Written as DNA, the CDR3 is TGTGCCAGCAGTCCAACAGTGTCGTATGGCTACACCTTC. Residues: CASSPTVSYGYTF.

CDR3 sequence (DNA): TGTGCCAGCAGCCAGGCTTATGTCGATTCCTACGAGCAGTACTTC. Its protein product is CASSQAYVDSYEQYF. The rearrangement joins TRBV14 to TRBJ2-7, with D hard to call. The ends were cut back, 3 bases at V and 1 base at J, with 13 bases in the middle. The CDR3 consists of 15 residues. CDR1 SGHDN and CDR2 FVKESK come from the germline V gene.

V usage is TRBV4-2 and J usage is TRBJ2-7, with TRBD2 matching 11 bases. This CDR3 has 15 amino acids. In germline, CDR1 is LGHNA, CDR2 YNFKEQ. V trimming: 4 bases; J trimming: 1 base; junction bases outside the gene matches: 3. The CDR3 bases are TGTGCCAGCAGCCCGTTAGCGGGGGGGTCCTACGAGCAGTACTTC. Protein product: CASSPLAGGSYEQYF.

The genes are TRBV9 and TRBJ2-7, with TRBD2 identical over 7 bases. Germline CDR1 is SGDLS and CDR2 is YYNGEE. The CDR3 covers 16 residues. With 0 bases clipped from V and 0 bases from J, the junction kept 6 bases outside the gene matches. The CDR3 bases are TGTGCCAGCAGCGTAGTCCCTAGCGGAAGCTCCTACGAGCAGTACTTC. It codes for CASSVVPSGSSYEQYF.

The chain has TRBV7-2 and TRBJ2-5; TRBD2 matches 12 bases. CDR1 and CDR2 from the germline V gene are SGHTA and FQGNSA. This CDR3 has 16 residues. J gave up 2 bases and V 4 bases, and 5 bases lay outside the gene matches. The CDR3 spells CASSSSGLAGQETQYF. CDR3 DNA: TGTGCCAGCAGCTCTTCTGGACTAGCGGGGCAAGAGACCCAGTACTTC.

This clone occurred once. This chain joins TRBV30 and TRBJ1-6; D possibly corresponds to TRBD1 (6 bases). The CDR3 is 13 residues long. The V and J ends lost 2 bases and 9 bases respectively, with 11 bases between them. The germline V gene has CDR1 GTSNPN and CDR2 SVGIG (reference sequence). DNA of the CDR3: TGTGCCTGGAGTCAGGGACATTCTTCACCCCTCCACTTT. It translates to CAWSQGHSSPLHF.

CDR3 in amino acids: CASSLGSGSGGAKTQYF. For the CDR3, the DNA is TGTGCCAGCAGCTTGGGGTCCGGTAGCGGGGGGGCAAAGACCCAGTACTTC. The V and J genes are TRBV7-8 and TRBJ2-5; TRBD2 agrees at 11 bases. Germline values: CDR1 SGHVS, CDR2 FQNEAQ. The CDR3 runs to 17 residues. Germline trimming cut 3 bases from V and 6 bases from J; bases unmatched to any gene: 12.

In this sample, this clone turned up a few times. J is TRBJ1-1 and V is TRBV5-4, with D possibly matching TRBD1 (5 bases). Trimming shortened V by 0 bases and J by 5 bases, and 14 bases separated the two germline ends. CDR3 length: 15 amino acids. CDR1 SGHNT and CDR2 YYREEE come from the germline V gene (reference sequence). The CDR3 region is CASSLAEGRGTEAFF. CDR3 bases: TGTGCCAGCAGCTTGGCCGAGGGGCGGGGGACTGAAGCTTTCTTT.

In DNA, the CDR3 is TGTGCCAGCGATAAACGTAGGGAGGGACAGCCCCAGCATTTT. It translates to CASDKRREGQPQHF. This chain joins TRBV19 and TRBJ1-5, with D unresolved. The CDR3 sequence is 14 residues long. V dropped 9 bases and J dropped 7 bases, with 19 bases sitting between them. Germline V gene lookup returns CDR1 LNHDA and CDR2 SQIVND (reference sequence).

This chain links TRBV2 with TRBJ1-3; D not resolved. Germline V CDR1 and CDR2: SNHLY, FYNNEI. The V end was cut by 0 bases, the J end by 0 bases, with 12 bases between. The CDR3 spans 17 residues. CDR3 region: CASSEARVSSSGNTIYF. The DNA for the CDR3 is TGTGCCAGCAGTGAAGCACGGGTCTCCAGCTCTGGAAACACCATATATTTT.

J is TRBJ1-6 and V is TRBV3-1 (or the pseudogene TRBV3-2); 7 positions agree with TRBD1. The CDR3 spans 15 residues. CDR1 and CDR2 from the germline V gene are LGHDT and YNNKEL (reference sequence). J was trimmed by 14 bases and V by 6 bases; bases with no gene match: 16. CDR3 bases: TGTGCCAGCAGAAAAGAGGGGGCCCGGGGTTCGACCCTCCACTTT. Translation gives CASRKEGARGSTLHF.

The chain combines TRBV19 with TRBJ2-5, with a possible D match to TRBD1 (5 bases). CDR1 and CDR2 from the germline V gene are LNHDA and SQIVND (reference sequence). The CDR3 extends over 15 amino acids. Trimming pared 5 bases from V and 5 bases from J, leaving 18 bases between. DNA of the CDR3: TGTGCCAGTAGTCCCTTAGCAGGCAGGGTCGAGACCCAGTACTTC. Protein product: CASSPLAGRVETQYF.

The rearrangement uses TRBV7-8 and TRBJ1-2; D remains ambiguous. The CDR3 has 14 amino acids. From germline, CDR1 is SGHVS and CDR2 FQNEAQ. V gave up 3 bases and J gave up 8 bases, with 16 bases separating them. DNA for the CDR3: TGTGCCAGCAGCTTCCTGCGGGGAGAGGAAGGCTACACCTTC. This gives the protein CASSFLRGEEGYTF.

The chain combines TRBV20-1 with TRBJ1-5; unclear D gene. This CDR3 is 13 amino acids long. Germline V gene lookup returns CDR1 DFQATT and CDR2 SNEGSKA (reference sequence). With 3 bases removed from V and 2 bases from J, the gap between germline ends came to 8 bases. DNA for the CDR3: TGCAGTGCTAGTTTTACGGGCAATCAGCCCCAGCATTTT. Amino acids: CSASFTGNQPQHF.

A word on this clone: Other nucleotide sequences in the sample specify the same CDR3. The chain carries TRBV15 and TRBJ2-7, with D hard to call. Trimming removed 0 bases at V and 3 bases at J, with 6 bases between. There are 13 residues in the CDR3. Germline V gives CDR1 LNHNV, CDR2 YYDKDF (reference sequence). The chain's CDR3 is CATSRDPSYEQYF. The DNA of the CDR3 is TGTGCCACCAGCAGAGATCCCAGCTACGAGCAGTACTTC.

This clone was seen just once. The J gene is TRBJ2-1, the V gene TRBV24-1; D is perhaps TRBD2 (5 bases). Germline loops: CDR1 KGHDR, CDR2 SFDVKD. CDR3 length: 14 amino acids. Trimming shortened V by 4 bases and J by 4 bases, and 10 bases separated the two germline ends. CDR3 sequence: CATSDLTGYNEQFF. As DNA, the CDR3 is TGTGCCACCAGTGACCTGACGGGGTACAATGAGCAGTTCTTC.

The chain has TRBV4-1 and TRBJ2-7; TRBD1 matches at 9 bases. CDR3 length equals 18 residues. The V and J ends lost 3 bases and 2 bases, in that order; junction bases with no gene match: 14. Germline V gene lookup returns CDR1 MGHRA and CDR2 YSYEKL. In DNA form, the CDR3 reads TGCGCCAGCAGCCAGGGGACCGCCGGGGACAGGGCCCCCTACGAGCAGTACTTC. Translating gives CASSQGTAGDRAPYEQYF.

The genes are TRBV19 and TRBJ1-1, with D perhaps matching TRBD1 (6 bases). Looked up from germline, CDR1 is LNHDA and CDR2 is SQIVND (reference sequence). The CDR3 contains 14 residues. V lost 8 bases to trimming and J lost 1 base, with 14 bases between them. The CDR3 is CASQQGQGNTEAFF. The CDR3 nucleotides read TGTGCCAGTCAACAGGGACAAGGGAACACTGAAGCTTTCTTT.

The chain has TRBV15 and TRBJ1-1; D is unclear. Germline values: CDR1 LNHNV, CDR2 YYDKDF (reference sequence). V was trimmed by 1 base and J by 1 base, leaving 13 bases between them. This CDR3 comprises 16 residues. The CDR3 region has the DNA TGTGCCACCAGCAGAGGAGCTTACAGACCGAACACTGAAGCTTTCTTT. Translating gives CATSRGAYRPNTEAFF.

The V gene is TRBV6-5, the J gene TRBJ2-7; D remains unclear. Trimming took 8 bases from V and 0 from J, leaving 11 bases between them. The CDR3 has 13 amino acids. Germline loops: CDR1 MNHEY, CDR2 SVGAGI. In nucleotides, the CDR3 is TGTGCCAGCTTGAGGTTCAGCTCCTACGAGCAGTACTTC. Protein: CASLRFSSYEQYF.

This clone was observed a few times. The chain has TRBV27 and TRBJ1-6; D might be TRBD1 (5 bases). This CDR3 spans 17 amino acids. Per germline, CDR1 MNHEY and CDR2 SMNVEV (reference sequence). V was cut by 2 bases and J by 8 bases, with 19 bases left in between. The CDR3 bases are TGTGCCAGCAGTTTAAAGCAGGGTTGGACCTACCATTCACCCCTCCACTTT. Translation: CASSLKQGWTYHSPLHF.

The CDR3: CASSDRQGGYGYTF. The DNA of the CDR3 is TGTGCCAGCAGCGACCGACAGGGCGGCTATGGCTACACCTTC. The J gene is TRBJ1-2, the V gene TRBV6-1; 7 bases line up with TRBD1. The V segment lost 6 bases and the J segment 4 bases; nucleotides outside the gene matches: 8. CDR3 length: 14 amino acids. CDR1 and CDR2 from the germline V gene are MNHNS and SASEGT.

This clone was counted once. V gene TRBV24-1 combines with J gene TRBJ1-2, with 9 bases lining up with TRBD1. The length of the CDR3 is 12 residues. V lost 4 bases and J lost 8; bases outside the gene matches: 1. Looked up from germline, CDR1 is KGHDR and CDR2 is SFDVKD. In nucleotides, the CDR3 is TGTGCCACCAGTGAGGACAGGGGAGGCTACACCTTC. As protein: CATSEDRGGYTF.

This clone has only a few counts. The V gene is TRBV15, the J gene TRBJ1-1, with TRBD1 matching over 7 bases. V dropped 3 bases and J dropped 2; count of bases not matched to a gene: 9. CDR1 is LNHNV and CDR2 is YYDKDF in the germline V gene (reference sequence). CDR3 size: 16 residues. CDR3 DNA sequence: TGTGCCACCAGCAGCGGGTGGACAGGCTCCAACACTGAAGCTTTCTTT. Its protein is CATSSGWTGSNTEAFF.

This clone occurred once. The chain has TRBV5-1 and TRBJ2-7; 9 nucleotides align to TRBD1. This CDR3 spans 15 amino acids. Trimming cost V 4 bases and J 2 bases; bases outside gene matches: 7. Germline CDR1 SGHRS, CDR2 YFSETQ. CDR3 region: CASSGRTGDPYEQYF. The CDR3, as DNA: TGCGCCAGCAGCGGACGGACAGGGGACCCCTACGAGCAGTACTTC.

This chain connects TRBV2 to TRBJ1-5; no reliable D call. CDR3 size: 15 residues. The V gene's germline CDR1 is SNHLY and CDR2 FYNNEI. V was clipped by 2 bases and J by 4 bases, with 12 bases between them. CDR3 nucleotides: TGTGCCAGCAGTGAACTATATGCCAAGAATCAGCCCCAGCATTTT. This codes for CASSELYAKNQPQHF. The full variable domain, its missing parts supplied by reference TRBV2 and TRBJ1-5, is EPEVTQTPSHQVTQMGQEVILRCVPISNHLYFYWYRQILGQKVEFLVSFYNNEISEKSEIFDDQFSVERPDGSNFTLKIRSTKLEDSAMYFCASSELYAKNQPQHFGDGTRLSIL.

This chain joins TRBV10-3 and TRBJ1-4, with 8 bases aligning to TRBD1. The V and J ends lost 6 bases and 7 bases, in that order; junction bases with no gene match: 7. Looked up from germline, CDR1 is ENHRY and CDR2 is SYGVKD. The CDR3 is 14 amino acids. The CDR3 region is CAISYDRGGEKLFF. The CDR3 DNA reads TGTGCCATCAGCTACGACAGGGGTGGTGAAAAACTGTTTTTT.

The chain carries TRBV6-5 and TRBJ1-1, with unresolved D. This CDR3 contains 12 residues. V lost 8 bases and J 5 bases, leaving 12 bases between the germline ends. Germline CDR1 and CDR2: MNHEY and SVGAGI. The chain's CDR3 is CASWEDGTEAFF. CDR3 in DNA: TGTGCCAGCTGGGAGGACGGGACTGAAGCTTTCTTT.

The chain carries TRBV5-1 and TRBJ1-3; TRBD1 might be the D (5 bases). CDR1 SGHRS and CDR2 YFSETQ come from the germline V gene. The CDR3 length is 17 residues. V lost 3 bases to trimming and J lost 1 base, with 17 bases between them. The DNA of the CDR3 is TGCGCCAGCAGCTCGGGGGGAGCGCCGAGGTCTGGAAACACCATATATTTT. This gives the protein CASSSGGAPRSGNTIYF.